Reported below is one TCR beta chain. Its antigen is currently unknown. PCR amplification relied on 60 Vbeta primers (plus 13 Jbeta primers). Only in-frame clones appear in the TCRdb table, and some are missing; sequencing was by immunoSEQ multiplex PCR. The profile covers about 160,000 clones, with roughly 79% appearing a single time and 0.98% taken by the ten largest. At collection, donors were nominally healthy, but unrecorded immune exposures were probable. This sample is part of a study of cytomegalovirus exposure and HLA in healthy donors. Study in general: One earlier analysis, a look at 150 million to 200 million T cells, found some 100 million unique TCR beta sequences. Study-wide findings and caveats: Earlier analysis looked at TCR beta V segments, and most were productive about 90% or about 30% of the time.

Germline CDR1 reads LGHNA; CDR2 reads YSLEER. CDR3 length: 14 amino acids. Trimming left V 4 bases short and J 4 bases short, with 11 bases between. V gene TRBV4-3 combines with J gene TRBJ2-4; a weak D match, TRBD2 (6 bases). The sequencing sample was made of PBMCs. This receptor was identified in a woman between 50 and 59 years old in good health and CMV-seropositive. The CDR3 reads CASSPGDFKNIQYF. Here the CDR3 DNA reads TGCGCCAGCAGCCCGGGGGACTTTAAAAACATTCAGTACTTC.